This TCR beta chain is from a study of blood T cell repertoires in COVID-19. Study overall: Spain, Italy and the United States supplied samples that represented acute and convalescent COVID-19.

Looked up from germline, CDR1 is DFQATT and CDR2 is SNEGSKA (reference sequence). This CDR3 spans 14 amino acids. The V segment lost 3 bases and the J segment 9 bases; nucleotides outside the gene matches: 7. Under the authors' procedure: It was from reference gene primer amplification that nucleated cell counts were estimated. Assay: immunoSEQ multiplex PCR; the TCRdb copy retains only in-frame clones and omits some. The DNA gave D and trimming, while V, J and clone size come from that table. The sample holds around 100,000 clones, 70% to 90% seen once. This receptor was taken from a woman aged 45-60 years with acute or convalescent COVID-19. What was sequenced was peripheral blood. The chain couples TRBV20-1 to TRBJ2-1, with 11 bases fitting TRBD2. The CDR3 protein is CSASDSGRASEQFF. CDR3 DNA: TGCAGTGCTAGTGATAGCGGGAGGGCCAGTGAGCAGTTCTTC.